This T cell receptor beta chain came from a study of cytomegalovirus exposure and HLA in healthy donors. Turning to this clone: As yet, its antigen is unknown.

The CDR3 totals 14 residues. The V gene's germline CDR1 is MDHEN and CDR2 SYDVKM. V lost 7 bases, J lost 4 bases, and 14 bases lay in between. Use of 60 Vbeta and 13 Jbeta primers characterized the PCR. Sequencing used immunoSEQ multiplex PCR; TCRdb keeps in-frame clones, though not all of them. The sample totals about 210,000 clones. Whole-study results and caveats: According to an earlier analysis, most TCR beta V segments yielded productive rearrangements about 90% or about 30% of the time. Researchers counted around 170 TCR beta chains as cytomegalovirus-associated.

The specimen was PBMCs. The sequence was collected from a woman aged 25 to 39 in good health and CMV-seropositive. The J gene is TRBJ2-1, the V gene TRBV28; D is possibly TRBD2 (5 bases). This chain's CDR3 is CASMETPGYNEQFF. CDR3 nucleotides: TGTGCCAGCATGGAGACTCCGGGATACAATGAGCAGTTCTTC.